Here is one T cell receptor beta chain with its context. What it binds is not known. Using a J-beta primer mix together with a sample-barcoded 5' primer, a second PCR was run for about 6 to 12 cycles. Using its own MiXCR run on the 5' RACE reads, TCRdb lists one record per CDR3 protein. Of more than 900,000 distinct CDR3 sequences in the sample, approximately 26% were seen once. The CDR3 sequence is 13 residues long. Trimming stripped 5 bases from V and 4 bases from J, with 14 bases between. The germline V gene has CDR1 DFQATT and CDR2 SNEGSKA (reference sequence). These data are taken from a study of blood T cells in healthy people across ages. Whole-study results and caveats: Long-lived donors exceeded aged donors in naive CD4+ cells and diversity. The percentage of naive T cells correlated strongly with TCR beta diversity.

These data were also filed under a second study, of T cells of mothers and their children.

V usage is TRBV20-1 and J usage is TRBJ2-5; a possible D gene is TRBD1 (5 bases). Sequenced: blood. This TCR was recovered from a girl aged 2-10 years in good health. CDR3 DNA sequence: TGCAGTGCTCTCAGGGATGGCCGAGAGACCCAGTACTTC. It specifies CSALRDGRETQYF.